This T cell receptor (beta chain) was recorded in a study of blood T cells in healthy people across ages. This clonotype has just a few counts. A second PCR of roughly 7 to 11 cycles used a sample-barcoded 5' primer and a J-beta primer mix. MiXCR was run by TCRdb on the 5' RACE reads, yielding one entry per CDR3 protein. The sample has around 780,000 distinct CDR3 sequences; around 24% are singletons. Trimming took 3 bases from V and 4 from J; bases not matched to a gene: 5. Germline V gives CDR1 DFQATT, CDR2 SNEGSKA (reference sequence). The CDR3 runs to 14 residues. These data are also associated with another study on T cells of mothers and their children. Per that paper: Sequencing returned over 9 million TCR beta CDR3 reads per mother and 3 million to 3.5 million per child.

The chain uses TRBV20-1 and TRBJ2-1, with 8 bases matching TRBD2. Sequences were obtained from blood. This clonotype was sampled from a boy between 10 and 17 years old in good health. The CDR3 reads CSASGGERYNEQFF. The CDR3 nucleotides read TGCAGTGCTAGCGGGGGGGAGAGATACAATGAGCAGTTCTTC.